This TCR beta chain is drawn from a study of T-cell reconstitution after alpha-beta-depleted transplantation in children. The study's findings and limits: Newly produced T cells mostly accounted for T-cell counts and diversity one year post-transplant. About two months after transplant, alpha-beta T cells reportedly came from several hundred expanded graft clones. Elevated TCRbeta diversity at day 60 was traced, in some patients, to surviving recipient T cells and thymic progenitors.

TCRbeta library preparation incorporated unique molecular identifiers. TCRdb reprocessed the PCR reads via MiXCR and lists one record per CDR3 protein. The sample lists under 400,000 distinct CDR3 sequences, 23% occurring once. Only a few counts were recorded for this clonotype. Its antigen is undetermined. The origin of this receptor is a male patient younger than 18 who had a stem cell transplant for acute lymphoblastic leukemia, so the T cells may come from the graft donor. Material: PBMCs, mostly from graft donor cells, obtained 180 days after TCRalphabeta/CD19-depleted stem cell transplant.

The CDR3 DNA reads as TGTGCCAGCATCCTATCCGGCCCCAAATTCAATGAGCAGTTCTTC. Residues: CASILSGPKFNEQFF. The chain recombines TRBV12-3 or TRBV12-4 with TRBJ2-1, with D unresolved. CDR3 length equals 15 residues. Trimming shortened V by 7 bases and J by 6 bases, and 19 bases separated the two germline ends.